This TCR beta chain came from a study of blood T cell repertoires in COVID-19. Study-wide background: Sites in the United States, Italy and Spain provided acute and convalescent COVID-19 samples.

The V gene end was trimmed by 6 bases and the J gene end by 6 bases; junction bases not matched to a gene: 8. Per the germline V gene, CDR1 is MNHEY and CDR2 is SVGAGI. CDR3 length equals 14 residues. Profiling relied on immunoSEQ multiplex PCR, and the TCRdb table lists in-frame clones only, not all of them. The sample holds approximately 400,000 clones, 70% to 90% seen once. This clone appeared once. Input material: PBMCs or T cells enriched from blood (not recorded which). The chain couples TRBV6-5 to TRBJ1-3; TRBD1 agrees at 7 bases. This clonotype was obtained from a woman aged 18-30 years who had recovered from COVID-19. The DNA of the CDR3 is TGTGCCAGCAGCTTAGACAGGGAAGAAAACACCATATATTTT. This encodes CASSLDREENTIYF.